This T cell receptor (beta chain) was obtained from a study of cytomegalovirus exposure and HLA in healthy donors. About the research overall: Tens of millions of unique TCRs from HLA-typed donors were held in an early release of data.

Remarks on this clone: Its antigen is currently unknown.

Study conclusions and caveats: Analysis performed later showed TCR beta chains linked to HLA being more clonally expanded than equally common others. Cytomegalovirus status was reportedly diagnosed by the classifier with high specificity and sensitivity. Prediction of most subjects' HLA-A and HLA-B alleles by TCR beta sequences was reportedly accurate.

PCR involved 60 Vbeta and 13 Jbeta primers. Libraries were prepared by immunoSEQ multiplex PCR; TCRdb keeps only in-frame clonotypes and omits some of them. The sample has 150,000 to 200,000 clones; roughly four fifths are singletons. The germline V gene encodes CDR1 MNHEY and CDR2 SMNVEV (reference sequence). With V trimmed by 3 bases and J by 11 bases, 12 bases remained unmatched. The CDR3 extends over 16 amino acids. This receptor was obtained from a young woman in good health and CMV-seropositive. This chain uses TRBV27 with TRBJ2-5; 13 nucleotides align to TRBD2. Sequencing input: PBMCs. The chain's CDR3 is CASSLLLAGGPGEQYF. CDR3 DNA: TGTGCCAGCAGTTTGCTACTAGCGGGGGGGCCGGGAGAGCAGTACTTC.